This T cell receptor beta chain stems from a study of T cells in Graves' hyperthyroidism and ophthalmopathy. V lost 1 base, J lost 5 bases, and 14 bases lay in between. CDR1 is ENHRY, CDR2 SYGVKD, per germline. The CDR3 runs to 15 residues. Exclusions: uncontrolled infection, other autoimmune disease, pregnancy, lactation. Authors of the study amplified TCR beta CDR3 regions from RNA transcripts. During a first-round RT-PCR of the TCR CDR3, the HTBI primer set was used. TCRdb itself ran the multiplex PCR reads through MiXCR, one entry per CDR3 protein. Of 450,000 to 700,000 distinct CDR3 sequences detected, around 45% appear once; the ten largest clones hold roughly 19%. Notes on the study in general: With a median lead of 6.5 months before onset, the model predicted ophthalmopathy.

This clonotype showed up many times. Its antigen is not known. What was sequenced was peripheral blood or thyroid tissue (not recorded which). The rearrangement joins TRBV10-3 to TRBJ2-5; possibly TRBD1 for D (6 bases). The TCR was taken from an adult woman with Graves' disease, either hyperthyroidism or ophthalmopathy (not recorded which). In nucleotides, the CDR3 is TGTGCCATCAGTGAGTTGAAGGGGGTTCGGGAGACCCAGTACTTC. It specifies CAISELKGVRETQYF.